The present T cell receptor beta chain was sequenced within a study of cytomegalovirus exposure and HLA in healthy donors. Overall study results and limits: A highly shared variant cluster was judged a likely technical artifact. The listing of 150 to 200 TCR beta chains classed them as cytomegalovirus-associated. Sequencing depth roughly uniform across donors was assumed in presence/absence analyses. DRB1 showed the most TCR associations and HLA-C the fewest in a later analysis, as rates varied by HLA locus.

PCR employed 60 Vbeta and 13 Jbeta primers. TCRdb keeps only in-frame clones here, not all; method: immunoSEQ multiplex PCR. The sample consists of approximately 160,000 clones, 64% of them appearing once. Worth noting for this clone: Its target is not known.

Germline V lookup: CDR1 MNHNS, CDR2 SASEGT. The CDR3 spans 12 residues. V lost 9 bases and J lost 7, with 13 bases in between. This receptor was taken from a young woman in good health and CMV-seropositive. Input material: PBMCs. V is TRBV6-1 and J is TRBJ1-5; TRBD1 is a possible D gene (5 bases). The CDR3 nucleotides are TGTGCCAGTGGCAGGGTAGGGCAGCCCCAGCATTTT. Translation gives CASGRVGQPQHF.